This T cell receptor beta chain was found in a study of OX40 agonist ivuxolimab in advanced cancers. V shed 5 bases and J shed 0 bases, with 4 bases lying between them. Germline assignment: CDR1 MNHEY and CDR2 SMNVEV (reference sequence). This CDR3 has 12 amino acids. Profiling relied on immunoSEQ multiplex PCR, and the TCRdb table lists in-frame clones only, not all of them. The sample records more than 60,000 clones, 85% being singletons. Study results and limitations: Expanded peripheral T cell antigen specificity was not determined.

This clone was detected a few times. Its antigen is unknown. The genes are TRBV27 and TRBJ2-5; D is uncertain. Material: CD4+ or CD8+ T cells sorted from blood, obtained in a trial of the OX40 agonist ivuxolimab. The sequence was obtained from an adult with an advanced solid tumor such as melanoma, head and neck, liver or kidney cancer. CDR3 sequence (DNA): TGTGCCAGCAGTACTGACCAAGAGACCCAGTACTTC. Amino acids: CASSTDQETQYF.